These 32 T cell receptor beta chains were sequenced from one sample in a study of neurological immune-mediated disorders. MiXCR was run by TCRdb on the 5' RACE reads, yielding one entry per CDR3 protein. The sample lists about 60,000 distinct CDR3 sequences, about 8.9% occurring once. Time point meaning: longitudinal time-point 2. The sequenced sample consisted of PBMCs. The receptor set was obtained from a man aged 25 to 40 in good health.

This clonotype has only a few counts. The chain has TRBV14 and TRBJ2-6; D unclear. V lost 1 base and J lost 3, with 10 bases in between. The CDR3 contains 16 residues. Germline-derived CDR1 and CDR2 are SGHDN and FVKESK. The CDR3 loop reads CASSQGWLLGANVLTF. The CDR3 nucleotides are TGTGCCAGCAGCCAAGGGTGGTTGCTTGGGGCCAACGTCCTGACTTTC.

V and J are TRBV20-1 and TRBJ2-1; D is perhaps TRBD2 (6 bases). V dropped 3 bases and J dropped 7 bases, with 16 bases sitting between them. The CDR3 extends over 14 amino acids. Germline V gene lookup returns CDR1 DFQATT and CDR2 SNEGSKA (reference sequence). DNA of the CDR3: TGCAGTGCTAGTGTTTCGGTAGCGGCAAATGAGCAGTTCTTC. Protein: CSASVSVAANEQFF.

At least ten counts were recorded for this clonotype. The gene calls are TRBV7-2 and TRBJ2-1; 8 bases align to TRBD2. J was trimmed by 7 bases and V by 4 bases; bases with no gene match: 12. This CDR3 spans 16 amino acids. Germline values: CDR1 SGHTA, CDR2 FQGNSA. Written as DNA, the CDR3 is TGTGCCAGCAGCTCACCACTAGCGGCCCGAGGGAATGAGCAGTTCTTC. It is translated as CASSSPLAARGNEQFF.

This clonotype was detected many times. V is TRBV30 and J is TRBJ1-5; TRBD1 is a possible D gene (5 bases). The germline V gene has CDR1 GTSNPN and CDR2 SVGIG (reference sequence). The CDR3 consists of 14 residues. V lost 0 bases and J lost 7, with 13 bases in between. CDR3 sequence reads: CAWSVRGFRQPQHF. The CDR3 DNA reads as TGTGCCTGGAGTGTACGGGGGTTCCGGCAGCCCCAGCATTTT.

This clonotype was observed at least ten times. The chain links TRBV28 to TRBJ1-1; the D is unclear. The ends were cut back, 11 bases at V and 7 bases at J, with 14 bases in the middle. CDR3 length equals 11 residues. The germline V gene encodes CDR1 MDHEN and CDR2 SYDVKM. The CDR3 DNA follows: TGTGCCGGTGGGGAACGGGGTGAAGCTTTCTTT. Protein: CAGGERGEAFF.

This clonotype was detected many times. The V call is TRBV10-1, the J call TRBJ2-5; D is unresolved. V lost 2 bases to trimming and J lost 2 bases, with 6 bases between them. CDR1 and CDR2 from the germline V gene are WNHNN and SYGVQD (reference sequence). The CDR3 has 13 residues. For the CDR3, the DNA is TGCGCCAGCAGTGAGAGTGGGCAAGAGACCCAGTACTTC. As protein: CASSESGQETQYF.

This clonotype has a count of ten or more. This chain uses TRBV10-3 with TRBJ1-5; TRBD1 is a possible D gene (5 bases). The length of the CDR3 is 14 residues. The V end was cut by 4 bases, the J end by 2 bases, with 9 bases between. CDR1 and CDR2 (germline): ENHRY, SYGVKD. The DNA of the CDR3 is TGTGCCATCAGTGCAGGGAGAGGCAATCAGCCCCAGCATTTT. Protein sequence: CAISAGRGNQPQHF.

This clonotype was picked up many times. The V and J genes are TRBV5-6 and TRBJ1-2; perhaps TRBD1 as D (6 bases). The CDR3 sequence is 12 residues long. Per germline, CDR1 SGHDT and CDR2 YYEEEE. V was clipped by 1 base and J by 7 bases, with 8 bases between them. CDR3 residues: CASSLFRGGYTF. The DNA of the CDR3 is TGTGCCAGCAGCTTGTTCAGGGGTGGCTACACCTTC.

This clonotype was found many times. The V and J genes are TRBV28 and TRBJ2-3, with 8 bases aligning to TRBD2. The CDR3 is 14 residues long. Germline CDR1 MDHEN, CDR2 SYDVKM. Unmatched junction bases numbered 7, after V lost 5 bases and J lost 6 bases. CDR3: CASSPPGGLDTQYF. DNA of the CDR3: TGTGCCAGCAGTCCCCCGGGGGGGCTGGATACGCAGTATTTT.

J is TRBJ2-1 and V is TRBV20-1; D is possibly TRBD1 or TRBD2 (6 bases each). In germline, CDR1 is DFQATT, CDR2 SNEGSKA (reference sequence). CDR3 length: 15 residues. The CDR3 bases are TGCAGCTCTAGAAGGGGGGCAGGGGCGGCCAATGAGCAGTTCTTC. Residues: CSSRRGAGAANEQFF.

A few counts support this clonotype. A much more abundant neighbour one base away suggests this may be a read error. The chain recombines TRBV3-1 with TRBJ2-3, with D possibly matching TRBD2 (6 bases). CDR1 and CDR2 from the germline V gene are LGHDT and YNNKEL (reference sequence). The CDR3 contains 15 residues. This chain's CDR3 is CANSPGLASTDTQYF. DNA of the CDR3: TGTGCCAACAGCCCGGGACTTGCTAGCACAGATACGCAGTATTTT.

This clonotype showed up many times. V and J are TRBV24-1 and TRBJ2-3; perhaps TRBD2 as D (6 bases). The CDR3 sequence is 16 residues long. Germline CDR1 reads KGHDR; CDR2 reads SFDVKD. V was shortened by 4 bases and J by 0 bases, with 13 bases between the two germline ends. DNA of the CDR3: TGTGCCACCAGTGACCCCAGCGGGCCTAGCACAGATACGCAGTATTTT. The encoded protein is CATSDPSGPSTDTQYF.

There are many counts of this clonotype. In nucleotides, the CDR3 is TGTGCCAGCAGTATGGGACTAGCGGGAGTAGGGGAGCAGTTCTTC. The encoded protein is CASSMGLAGVGEQFF. The chain uses TRBV27 and TRBJ2-1, with 14 nucleotides matching TRBD2. J gave up 10 bases and V 5 bases, and 7 bases lay outside the gene matches. This CDR3 region has 15 residues. CDR1 MNHEY and CDR2 SMNVEV come from the germline V gene (reference sequence).

The sample holds many counts of this clonotype. The rearrangement uses TRBV5-1 and TRBJ2-1; 10 nucleotides agree with TRBD2. The CDR3 is 15 residues long. The germline V gene encodes CDR1 SGHRS and CDR2 YFSETQ. V lost 4 bases to trimming and J lost 8 bases; unmatched junction nucleotides: 9. The CDR3 sequence is CASSPGVAGGDEQFF. The CDR3 nucleotides are TGCGCCAGCAGCCCCGGCGTAGCGGGAGGCGATGAGCAGTTCTTC. The variable domain in full, completed from reference TRBV5-1 and TRBJ2-1, reads KAGVTQTPRYLIKTRGQQVTLSCSPISGHRSVSWYQQTPGQGLQFLFEYFSETQRNKGNFPGRFSGRQFSNSRSEMNVSTLELGDSALYLCASSPGVAGGDEQFFGPGTRLTVL.

This clonotype was recorded at least ten times. The chain links TRBV27 to TRBJ2-5; 7 bases align to TRBD1. Per germline, CDR1 MNHEY and CDR2 SMNVEV (reference sequence). Trimming at V came to 6 bases and at J to 7 bases, leaving 11 bases not matched to a gene. The CDR3 is 14 residues long. CDR3 nucleotide sequence: TGTGCCAGCAGCCTAGACAGGGCCCCAGGGACCCAGTACTTC. It specifies CASSLDRAPGTQYF.

This clonotype has at least ten counts. The chain joins TRBV20-1 to TRBJ2-3, with 9 bases that match TRBD2. The germline V gene has CDR1 DFQATT and CDR2 SNEGSKA (reference sequence). This CDR3 spans 15 amino acids. Unmatched junction bases numbered 11, after V lost 5 bases and J lost 5 bases. CDR3 amino acids: CSAANSGSVGDTQYF. The CDR3 DNA is TGCAGTGCTGCCAATAGCGGGAGTGTGGGAGATACGCAGTATTTT.

This clonotype was detected only a few times. The chain combines TRBV5-8 with TRBJ2-7, with 7 bases aligning to TRBD1. J was trimmed by 7 bases and V by 4 bases; bases with no gene match: 14. The CDR3 extends over 15 amino acids. Germline CDR1 and CDR2: SGHTS and YDEGEE. CDR3 nucleotide sequence: TGTGCCAGCAGCCTACACGACAGGGCCGGTGGAGAGCAGTACTTC. Translation: CASSLHDRAGGEQYF.

This chain uses TRBV5-5 with TRBJ2-1; D possibly corresponds to TRBD1 (5 bases). There are 14 residues in the CDR3. Germline V gives CDR1 SGHKS, CDR2 YYEKEE (reference sequence). With 4 bases removed from V and 3 bases from J, the gap between germline ends came to 11 bases. The CDR3 loop is CASSVGRSYNEQFF. The CDR3 DNA is TGTGCCAGCAGCGTGGGGCGAAGCTACAATGAGCAGTTCTTC.

This clonotype has ten or more counts. The V call is TRBV2, the J call TRBJ2-3, with 7 bases aligning to TRBD2. This CDR3 is built from 14 residues. V was pared by 4 bases and J by 1 base, with 2 bases of the junction left unmatched. The V gene's germline CDR1 is SNHLY and CDR2 FYNNEI. CDR3 loop: CASSGLAGTDTQYF. CDR3 DNA: TGTGCCAGCAGTGGCCTAGCGGGCACAGATACGCAGTATTTT.

This clonotype was counted at least ten times. This sequence joins TRBV5-1 and TRBJ2-2; the match to TRBD1 covers 7 bases. The CDR3 runs to 16 residues. V dropped 4 bases and J dropped 2; count of bases not matched to a gene: 8. CDR1 and CDR2 from the germline V gene are SGHRS and YFSETQ. The CDR3 protein is CASSPSGTANTGELFF. In DNA form, the CDR3 reads TGCGCCAGCAGCCCATCCGGGACAGCAAACACCGGGGAGCTGTTTTTT.

In this sample, this clonotype turned up many times. The chain is built from TRBV5-1 and TRBJ2-3, with 8 bases matching TRBD2. The CDR3 has 18 residues. Per germline, CDR1 SGHRS and CDR2 YFSETQ. Unmatched junction bases numbered 10, after V lost 0 bases and J lost 1 base. CDR3 loop: CASSLVSGMGSGTDTQYF. For the CDR3, the DNA is TGCGCCAGCAGCTTGGTTAGCGGGATGGGTTCTGGCACAGATACGCAGTATTTT.

This clonotype was observed at least ten times. The gene calls are TRBV28 and TRBJ1-5, with D unresolved. In germline, CDR1 is MDHEN, CDR2 SYDVKM. The CDR3 is 15 residues long. Trimming removed 3 bases at V and 5 bases at J, with 14 bases between. CDR3 coding DNA: TGTGCCAGCAGTTTGGCCGGGAGGACGGATCAGCCCCAGCATTTT. Protein sequence: CASSLAGRTDQPQHF.

Many counts were recorded for this clonotype. The V and J genes are TRBV5-1 and TRBJ2-3; D uncertain. Trimming stripped 4 bases from V and 4 bases from J, with 7 bases between. Germline CDR1 and CDR2: SGHRS and YFSETQ. This CDR3 is built from 12 residues. CDR3 sequence: CASSIEADTQYF. The CDR3, as DNA: TGCGCCAGCAGCATAGAAGCAGATACGCAGTATTTT.

This clonotype was observed at least ten times. The V call is TRBV10-3, the J call TRBJ2-1; perhaps TRBD2 as D (5 bases). The V gene lost 10 bases and the J gene lost 0 bases, with 16 bases spanning the gap. The CDR3 length is 15 residues. Germline V CDR1 and CDR2: ENHRY, SYGVKD. CDR3 coding DNA: TGTGCCAGTCAGGACTCGACGAGCTCCTACAATGAGCAGTTCTTC. Residues: CASQDSTSSYNEQFF.

The V call is TRBV20-1, the J call TRBJ2-6; D remains unclear. The CDR3 totals 14 residues. CDR1 and CDR2 from the germline V gene are DFQATT and SNEGSKA (reference sequence). Trimming stripped 2 bases from V and 0 bases from J, with 5 bases between. For the CDR3, the DNA is TGCAGTGCTAGAAGTGACTCTGGGGCCAACGTCCTGACTTTC. Protein: CSARSDSGANVLTF.

The table lists this clonotype with many counts. This chain connects TRBV29-1 to TRBJ2-2; D ambiguous. This CDR3 contains 9 residues. Trimming took off 6 bases at V and 4 bases at J, with 0 bases between the two ends. Germline V gene lookup returns CDR1 SQVTM and CDR2 ANQGSEA. The DNA for the CDR3 is TGCAGCGTCACCGGGGAGCTGTTTTTT. It is translated as CSVTGELFF.

This clonotype was seen repeatedly, ten times or more. The rearrangement uses TRBV7-6 and TRBJ2-2, with TRBD2 identical over 13 bases. This CDR3 is 16 amino acids long. With V trimmed by 5 bases and J by 7 bases, 7 bases remained unmatched. Germline V gives CDR1 SGHVS, CDR2 FNYEAQ. The CDR3 protein is CASSVLGLAGVGELFF. Here the CDR3 DNA reads TGTGCCAGCAGCGTCCTAGGACTAGCGGGAGTCGGGGAGCTGTTTTTT.

This clonotype has at least ten counts. This chain uses TRBV21-1 with TRBJ2-3; the table's D call, TRBD2, was not checked against the DNA. TRBV21-1 counts as a pseudogene. The CDR3 length is 15 residues. In nucleotides, the CDR3 is TGTGCCAGCAGCAAAGCTAGCGGGAGCCCAGATACGCAGTATTTT. This sequence encodes CASSKASGSPDTQYF.

This clonotype was picked up many times. V usage is TRBV27 and J usage is TRBJ2-7, with D possibly matching TRBD1 (6 bases). Germline loops: CDR1 MNHEY, CDR2 SMNVEV (reference sequence). V lost 3 bases to trimming and J lost 7 bases, with 10 bases between them. This CDR3 has 12 amino acids. CDR3 nucleotides: TGTGCCAGCAGTTTTGTAGGGGGAGAGCAGTACTTC. Amino acid sequence: CASSFVGGEQYF.

This clonotype was seen repeatedly, ten times or more. The chain uses TRBV29-1 and TRBJ1-2, with D maybe TRBD1 (5 bases). The germline V gene has CDR1 SQVTM and CDR2 ANQGSEA. Trimming cost V 0 bases and J 7 bases, with 9 bases left between them. CDR3 size: 12 residues. CDR3 DNA sequence: TGCAGCGTTGAAGAGGGGGAACGTGGCTACACCTTC. Its translation: CSVEEGERGYTF. The full variable domain, with the rest looked up from reference TRBV29-1 and TRBJ1-2, is SAVISQKPSRDICQRGTSLTIQCQVDSQVTMMFWYRQQPGQSLTLIATANQGSEATYESGFVIDKFPISRPNLTFSTLTVSNMSPEDSSIYLCSVEEGERGYTFGSGTRLTVV.

The sample holds many counts of this clonotype. V gene TRBV20-1 combines with J gene TRBJ2-3, with 13 positions matching TRBD2. The CDR3 spans 15 residues. With V trimmed by 4 bases and J by 4 bases, 5 bases remained unmatched. Germline-derived CDR1 and CDR2 are DFQATT and SNEGSKA (reference sequence). The CDR3 DNA is TGCAGTGCTATAGGGACTAGCGGGATGGCAGATACGCAGTATTTT. Translating gives CSAIGTSGMADTQYF.

This clonotype was picked up many times. The rearrangement uses TRBV29-1 and TRBJ2-3; D perhaps matches TRBD2 (5 bases). Trimming stripped 8 bases from V and 4 bases from J, with 19 bases between. The CDR3 is 14 residues long. The V gene's germline CDR1 is SQVTM and CDR2 ANQGSEA. CDR3: CSLTGSGSADTQYF. CDR3 nucleotide sequence: TGCAGCCTTACGGGGTCGGGGTCGGCAGATACGCAGTATTTT.